This passage covers 27 T cell receptor beta chains from one sample sequenced in a study of blood T cells in healthy people across ages. The authors ran a second PCR of about 7 to 12 cycles using a sample-barcoded 5' primer and a J-beta primer mix. Using its own MiXCR run on the 5' RACE reads, TCRdb lists one record per CDR3 protein. The repertoire includes 800,000 or so distinct CDR3 sequences, 55% to 65% of them detected once, and approximately 30% sits in the top ten. The source material was blood. These receptors all come from a man aged 25-40 years in good health.

This clonotype turned up a few times. This rearrangement joins TRBV27 to TRBJ1-5, with D tentatively TRBD1 (5 bases). Trimming pared 4 bases from V and 3 bases from J, leaving 7 bases between. This CDR3 is built from 13 residues. The germline CDR1 and CDR2 sequences are MNHEY and SMNVEV (reference sequence). The CDR3 spells CASSSGFNQPQHF. The CDR3 nucleotides are TGTGCCAGCAGTTCAGGGTTCAATCAGCCCCAGCATTTT.

The sample holds a few counts of this clonotype. The chain joins TRBV6-5 to TRBJ2-3, with a weak D call TRBD1 (6 bases). Trimming cost V 4 bases and J 2 bases, with 7 bases left between them. The CDR3 sequence is 13 residues long. The germline V gene encodes CDR1 MNHEY and CDR2 SVGAGI. CDR3 in amino acids: CASSWTATDTQYF. CDR3 nucleotides: TGTGCCAGCAGTTGGACAGCCACAGATACGCAGTATTTT.

This clonotype was found many times. The chain employs TRBV12-3 or TRBV12-4 and TRBJ1-2, with D tentatively TRBD1 (6 bases). Trimming removed 5 bases at V and 4 bases at J, with 11 bases between. This CDR3 has 13 residues. The CDR3 reads CASSRDTVYGYTF. The CDR3 DNA reads TGTGCCAGCAGTCGGGACACCGTCTATGGCTACACCTTC.

The rearrangement links TRBV27 to TRBJ2-7; D not certain. Germline lookup yields CDR1 MNHEY and CDR2 SMNVEV (reference sequence). The length of the CDR3 is 15 residues. V was shortened by 6 bases and J by 0 bases, with 15 bases between the two germline ends. CDR3 loop: CASSITPFSSYEQYF. For the CDR3, the DNA is TGTGCCAGCAGCATTACCCCCTTTAGCTCCTACGAGCAGTACTTC.

J is TRBJ1-2 and V is TRBV29-1; D is uncertain. The germline V gene has CDR1 SQVTM and CDR2 ANQGSEA. The V and J ends lost 0 bases and 3 bases respectively, with 17 bases between them. The CDR3 is made up of 16 amino acids. The CDR3 here is CSVEDLIGVPDYGYTF. The CDR3 DNA is TGCAGCGTTGAAGATCTAATCGGGGTACCCGACTATGGCTACACCTTC.

This clonotype appeared a few times. The chain joins TRBV4-3 to TRBJ2-5, with D unclear. The J call is uncertain, as TRBJ2-7 better fits the DNA end. The CDR3 is 15 amino acids. The germline gives CDR1 LGHNA, CDR2 YSLEER. The CDR3 region is CASSQGNTEAYEQYF. DNA for the CDR3: TGCGCCAGCAGCCAAGGGAATACAGAGGCCTACGAGCAGTACTTC.

The rearrangement links TRBV7-2 to TRBJ2-7; 11 nucleotides align to TRBD1. V lost 0 bases and J lost 7; bases outside the gene matches: 5. The CDR3 consists of 15 residues. In germline, CDR1 is SGHTA, CDR2 FQGNSA. CDR3 loop: CASSLAWDRGNEQYF. The CDR3 DNA sequence: TGTGCCAGCAGCTTAGCCTGGGACAGGGGGAATGAGCAGTACTTC.

V gene TRBV4-2 combines with J gene TRBJ2-2, with 10 bases matching TRBD1. Per germline, CDR1 LGHNA and CDR2 YNFKEQ. This CDR3 is 16 amino acids long. V trimming: 0 bases; J trimming: 6 bases; junction bases outside the gene matches: 4. This CDR3 is CASSQETGGTAGELFF. The CDR3 region has the DNA TGTGCCAGCAGCCAAGAGACAGGGGGCACGGCCGGGGAGCTGTTTTTT.

The table lists this clonotype with a few counts. The V gene is TRBV29-1, the J gene TRBJ1-2, with 7 bases that match TRBD1. Germline trimming cut 5 bases from V and 8 bases from J; bases unmatched to any gene: 14. Germline CDR1 reads SQVTM; CDR2 reads ANQGSEA. This CDR3 is built from 14 residues. CDR3 sequence: CSVSPQGGEQGYTF. The CDR3 DNA sequence: TGCAGCGTTAGCCCCCAGGGGGGCGAACAAGGCTACACCTTC.

This chain connects TRBV7-2 to TRBJ1-1; tentatively, D is TRBD1 (5 bases). This CDR3 region has 14 residues. Germline V gene data show CDR1 as SGHTA and CDR2 as FQGNSA. Trimming shortened V by 2 bases and J by 6 bases, and 13 bases separated the two germline ends. CDR3 nucleotides: TGTGCCAGCAGCTTACAGGGAAGGAGATCTGAAGCTTTCTTT. Its protein product is CASSLQGRRSEAFF.

This clonotype was found a few times. The chain combines TRBV6-2 or TRBV6-3 with TRBJ2-1; 7 bases match TRBD1. Germline V CDR1 and CDR2: MNHEY, SVGEGT. The CDR3 spans 14 residues. Germline trimming cut 7 bases from V and 3 bases from J; bases unmatched to any gene: 6. The CDR3 DNA reads as TGTGCCAGCACCGGGACAGCCGGCTACAATGAGCAGTTCTTC. Protein sequence: CASTGTAGYNEQFF.

This clonotype was found once. CDR3 coding DNA: TGCGCCAGCAGCCAAGATGCGGTGGCCAAAAACATTCAGTACTTC. This codes for CASSQDAVAKNIQYF. This chain links TRBV4-1 with TRBJ2-4; D is unresolved. CDR1 and CDR2 (germline): MGHRA, YSYEKL. CDR3 size: 15 residues. Trimming removed 0 bases from V and 1 base from J, with 7 bases in between.

Only one count was recorded for this clonotype. The V gene is TRBV6-2 or TRBV6-3, the J gene TRBJ2-1, with TRBD1 matching 11 bases. J gave up 5 bases and V 7 bases, and 7 bases lay outside the gene matches. Germline V gene data show CDR1 as MNHEY and CDR2 as SVGEGT. The CDR3 has 15 amino acids. The CDR3 DNA reads as TGTGCCAGCAAGAGCGGGACAGGGGGAAACAATGAGCAGTTCTTC. Protein: CASKSGTGGNNEQFF.

The V and J genes are TRBV9 and TRBJ1-1; D is unclear. Trimming removed 4 bases from V and 0 bases from J, with 13 bases in between. CDR1 SGDLS and CDR2 YYNGEE come from the germline V gene. This CDR3 has 15 residues. The chain's CDR3 is CASSRRTVMNTEAFF. CDR3 sequence (DNA): TGTGCCAGCAGCAGACGGACGGTCATGAACACTGAAGCTTTCTTT.

The gene calls are TRBV2 and TRBJ2-5; TRBD2 matches at 7 bases. CDR3 length: 14 residues. Per the germline V gene, CDR1 is SNHLY and CDR2 is FYNNEI. The junction had 10 bases not matched to a gene; V was cut back by 1 base and J by 11 bases. CDR3 residues: CASSEGLAHNEQYF. The CDR3 DNA follows: TGTGCCAGCAGTGAAGGACTAGCCCACAATGAGCAGTACTTC.

As DNA, the CDR3 is TGTGCCAGCAGCGTAGGGGGGGCCGCGAATACGCAGTATTTT. Translated: CASSVGGAANTQYF. This sequence joins TRBV9 and TRBJ2-3; D is possibly TRBD1 or TRBD2 (6 bases each). Germline lookup yields CDR1 SGDLS and CDR2 YYNGEE. This CDR3 is 14 amino acids long. The germline V and J ends were trimmed by 0 bases and 7 bases, with 12 bases remaining between them.

Written as DNA, the CDR3 is TGTGCCAGCAGCCAAGACTTGTTAGCGTTAGCCGACAATGAGCAGTTCTTC. Its translation is CASSQDLLALADNEQFF. V gene TRBV4-2 combines with J gene TRBJ2-1; TRBD2 might be the D (5 bases). The CDR3 is 17 residues long. V dropped 0 bases and J dropped 5 bases, with 17 bases sitting between them. The germline V gene has CDR1 LGHNA and CDR2 YNFKEQ.

CDR3 protein: CASSLSSPYNSPLHF. The CDR3, as DNA: TGTGCCAGCAGTTTATCGAGCCCGTATAATTCACCCCTCCACTTT. This sequence joins TRBV27 and TRBJ1-6; D not certain. The ends were cut back, 0 bases at V and 4 bases at J, with 7 bases in the middle. There are 15 residues in the CDR3. Germline lookup yields CDR1 MNHEY and CDR2 SMNVEV (reference sequence).

J is TRBJ1-1 and V is TRBV20-1; TRBD1 might be the D (5 bases). CDR1 and CDR2 from the germline V gene are DFQATT and SNEGSKA (reference sequence). The CDR3 is made up of 13 amino acids. Trimming stripped 4 bases from V and 4 bases from J, with 13 bases between. The CDR3 nucleotides are TGCAGTGCTACTACAGGATCCGTCACTGAAGCTTTCTTT. Translating gives CSATTGSVTEAFF.

V is TRBV4-3 and J is TRBJ2-1; unclear D gene. From germline, CDR1 is LGHNA and CDR2 YSLEER. This CDR3 spans 12 amino acids. Trimming shortened V by 2 bases and J by 9 bases, and 8 bases separated the two germline ends. The CDR3 DNA sequence: TGCGCCAGCAGCCAACAAATAGGTGAGCAGTTCTTC. This codes for CASSQQIGEQFF.

The chain combines TRBV7-2 with TRBJ2-1; D remains unclear. Germline V lookup: CDR1 SGHTA, CDR2 FQGNSA. CDR3 length: 10 amino acids. V was pared by 11 bases and J by 10 bases, with 12 bases between. The CDR3 DNA reads TGTGCCTCGGGCTCTGGGGAGCAGTTCTTC. Its translation: CASGSGEQFF.

This clonotype has a count of ten or more. The chain is built from TRBV20-1 and TRBJ2-7; possible D gene TRBD2, 6 bases. The CDR3 runs to 11 residues. Looked up from germline, CDR1 is DFQATT and CDR2 is SNEGSKA (reference sequence). The CDR3 DNA sequence: TGCAGCCCTAGGAAGGGAGGCGAGCAGTACTTC. Translation gives CSPRKGGEQYF.

This clonotype has ten or more counts. The chain links TRBV2 to TRBJ2-3, with D hard to call. Germline CDR1 and CDR2: SNHLY and FYNNEI. The CDR3 has 13 residues. The V gene lost 6 bases and the J gene lost 0 bases, with 7 bases spanning the gap. DNA for the CDR3: TGTGCCAGCAGCGAGATTAGCACAGATACGCAGTATTTT. Residues: CASSEISTDTQYF. Supplemented by reference TRBV2 and TRBJ2-3, the full variable domain reads EPEVTQTPSHQVTQMGQEVILRCVPISNHLYFYWYRQILGQKVEFLVSFYNNEISEKSEIFDDQFSVERPDGSNFTLKIRSTKLEDSAMYFCASSEISTDTQYFGPGTRLTVL.

This clonotype was counted a few times. V is TRBV20-1 and J is TRBJ2-3; the D is unclear. The CDR3 length is 13 residues. Trimming stripped 4 bases from V and 6 bases from J, with 14 bases between. The germline V gene encodes CDR1 DFQATT and CDR2 SNEGSKA (reference sequence). The CDR3 DNA sequence: TGCAGTGCTAAGGTTTCAGGTTCGGATACGCAGTATTTT. Protein product: CSAKVSGSDTQYF.

The chain carries TRBV12-3 or TRBV12-4 and TRBJ1-5; a weak D match, TRBD1 (5 bases). The CDR3 is 15 amino acids. Trimming took 6 bases from V and 5 from J, leaving 17 bases between them. CDR3 sequence (DNA): TGTGCCAGCAGGGCCCTCGGGGCAGGACATCAGCCCCAGCATTTT. It specifies CASRALGAGHQPQHF.

This chain uses TRBV20-1 with TRBJ2-5; possible D gene TRBD2, 5 bases. The V end was cut by 3 bases, the J end by 2 bases, with 16 bases between. The CDR3 is 15 amino acids. Germline loops: CDR1 DFQATT, CDR2 SNEGSKA (reference sequence). This CDR3 reads CSARLPVSAQETQYF. In DNA form, the CDR3 reads TGCAGTGCTAGGCTACCCGTTAGCGCGCAAGAGACCCAGTACTTC.

The chain employs TRBV21-1 and TRBJ2-3. TRBV21-1 is termed a pseudogene. The CDR3 consists of 13 residues. Here the CDR3 DNA reads TGTGCCAGCAGCAGGGGATTCCCAGATACGCAGTATTTT. Its translation: CASSRGFPDTQYF.